What follows is one TCR beta chain and its context. What it binds is unknown. The data stem from a study of T cell repertoires in cytomegalovirus infection. Overall study context: Indications came from public TCR beta signatures; they pointed to CMV infection and to a matching HLA type.

CDR1 is SQVTM and CDR2 is ANQGSEA in the germline V gene. The CDR3 sequence is 15 residues long. V lost 3 bases to trimming and J lost 7 bases; unmatched junction nucleotides: 12. TCRdb re-analysed the reads in MiXCR, keeping a single row per CDR3 protein. Of 160,000 or so distinct CDR3 sequences listed, approximately 17% are singletons. Regarding the study as a whole: The ex vivo response was dominated by HLA-C-restricted CMV-specific TCR beta clonotypes.

Input material: CD8+ T cells from PBMCs. This chain connects TRBV29-1 to TRBJ1-5, with 7 bases matching TRBD1. This receptor was identified in a human donor in good health (CMV status not recorded). Some clones in this sample may be carry-over from other donors' samples. This chain's CDR3 is CSVERQTGYSQPQHF. The CDR3 DNA follows: TGCAGCGTTGAGAGGCAGACAGGGTATAGCCAGCCCCAGCATTTT.